The entry that follows covers one TCR beta chain sequence. As yet, its antigen is unknown. Specified time point: newly diagnosed GD, antithyroid drugs for less than 3 months. Preparation of the TCR library used RNA extracted from PBMCs. The CDR3 spans 14 residues. Per the germline V gene, CDR1 is SEHNR and CDR2 is FQNEAQ (reference sequence). V lost 4 bases to trimming and J lost 7 bases, with 13 bases between them. The sample is drawn from a study of regulatory T cells in long-lasting Graves disease. General study results and limits: Persistent disease preferred TRBV28, TRBJ1-2 and TRBJ2-5.

For TCR beta, libraries came from iRepertoire HTBI primers and Arm-PCR of CDR3 regions. In TCRdb, the multiplex PCR reads were re-called with MiXCR into one record per CDR3 protein. This table has about 620,000 distinct CDR3 sequences, roughly 15% appearing once. In addition, the sample was reused for a study of T cells in Graves' hyperthyroidism and ophthalmopathy. As that study records: The HTBI primer set drove a first-round RT-PCR of the TCR CDR3. Most thyroid clonotypes expanded above 0.001 were also detected in blood.

This specimen was peripheral blood mononuclear cells (PBMCs), taken at new diagnosis, from a patient treated with antithyroid drugs. The J gene is TRBJ2-2, the V gene TRBV7-9, with D perhaps matching TRBD1 (5 bases). The TCR originated in a woman aged 25 to 39 with Graves disease. CDR3 sequence reads: CASSSQGINGELFF. The CDR3 DNA is TGTGCCAGCAGCTCCCAGGGAATAAACGGGGAGCTGTTTTTT.